A selection of T cell receptor beta chains follows, all from one sample in a study of blood T cell repertoires in COVID-19. The assay was immunoSEQ multiplex PCR, and TCRdb's table has in-frame clones only and misses some. The sample contains roughly 190,000 clones, 65% to 85% of which appear only once. Sequenced sample: PBMCs or T cells enriched from blood (not recorded which). These receptors all come from a woman between 25 and 40 years old who had recovered from COVID-19. CDR3s include the opening cysteine and the closing phenylalanine or tryptophan. Fields, in order: D gene, J gene, V gene, clone size, CDR3 DNA, CDR3 protein. The D gene is left open where the match is weak. Clone sizes are given selectively: once, few, many, or a class where the clone is expanded.

.,TRBJ1-1,TRBV5-1,.,TGCGCCAGCAGCTTGGGAGTTCCCTCAAGAACTGAAGCTTTCTTT,CASSLGVPSRTEAFF
.,TRBJ1-1,TRBV19,few,TGTGCCAGTAACCCTGGGGGGGTGGGGAGCACTGAAGCTTTCTTT,CASNPGGVGSTEAFF
TRBD2,TRBJ2-7,TRBV18,.,TGTGCCAGCTCAGCTAGCGGGAGCGGCTACGAGCAGTACTTC,CASSASGSGYEQYF
.,TRBJ2-1,TRBV10-3,.,TGTGCCATCAGTAAGACCCCGGGACAAGACAATGAGCAGTTCTTC,CAISKTPGQDNEQFF
.,TRBJ1-6,TRBV27,.,TGTGCCAGCAGTTTATGGGGCGATAATTCACCCCTCCACTTT,CASSLWGDNSPLHF
.,TRBJ1-1,TRBV5-1,.,TGCGCCAGCAGCACTCGACACGCGAACACTGAAGCTTTCTTT,CASSTRHANTEAFF
TRBD1,TRBJ1-2,TRBV7-9,.,TGTGCCAGCAGCGCCGGGACAGCGGTTGGCTACACCTTC,CASSAGTAVGYTF
.,TRBJ2-3,TRBV5-1,.,TGCGCCAGCAGCCCCACTTTAGCGCCCACAGATACGCAGTATTTT,CASSPTLAPTDTQYF
TRBD2,TRBJ2-3,TRBV7-9,.,TGTGCCAGCAGCTTACTAGCGGGGAGCACAGATACGCAGTATTTT,CASSLLAGSTDTQYF
TRBD2,TRBJ2-1,TRBV3-1/TRBV3-2,.,TGTGCCAGCAGCCCGAGGGTGCGGGGGATAAGGAATGAGCAGTTCTTC,CASSPRVRGIRNEQFF
TRBD1,TRBJ1-2,TRBV5-8,.,TGTGCCAGCAGCTTGGCCTGGGGACAGAAGTTCTATGGCTACACCTTC,CASSLAWGQKFYGYTF
.,TRBJ1-5,TRBV24-1,.,TGTGCCACCAGTGACCCATCGAGCTCGGACAGATATAGCAATCAGCCCCAGCATTTT,CATSDPSSSDRYSNQPQHF
.,TRBJ1-5,TRBV4-2,.,TGTGCCAGCAGCCAAGAGGGGGACTACAGCAATCAGCCCCAGCATTTT,CASSQEGDYSNQPQHF
.,TRBJ1-1,TRBV4-1,.,TGCGCCAGCAGCCAAGAGATGGCAGGGAACACTGAAGCTTTCTTT,CASSQEMAGNTEAFF
.,TRBJ2-5,TRBV24-1,.,TGTGCCACCAGTGATTTTGGGGGGGAGACCCAGTACTTC,CATSDFGGETQYF
.,TRBJ1-6,TRBV14,.,TGTGCCAGCAGTGGGTGGAGCTCACCCCTCCACTTT,CASSGWSSPLHF
TRBD2,TRBJ2-1,TRBV9,.,TGTGCCAGCAGCGTAGGGCTAGCGGGTCAGGATGAGCAGTTCTTC,CASSVGLAGQDEQFF
.,TRBJ2-1,TRBV20-1,.,TGCAGCGGGAGAGGCAATGAGCAGTTCTTC,CSGRGNEQFF
.,TRBJ2-5,TRBV18,.,TGTGCCAGCTCACCAATGGAGGGTGAGACCCAGTACTTC,CASSPMEGETQYF
.,TRBJ1-3,TRBV7-7,.,TGTGCTAGCAGCTTCGACTCTCGCTCTGGAAACACCATATATTTT,CASSFDSRSGNTIYF
.,TRBJ1-1,TRBV10-3,.,TGTGCCACCGGTAAGGGGTTAACTGAAGCTTTCTTT,CATGKGLTEAFF